This TCR beta chain is drawn from a study of blood T cell repertoires in COVID-19. Study as a whole: Specimens from acute and convalescent COVID-19 originated in the United States, Italy and Spain. The cDNA or gDNA used as material had been derived from T cells, B-cell-depleted T cells, or PBMCs.

Original methodology: Researchers report that nucleated cell counts were estimated from reference gene primer amplification. This table comes from immunoSEQ multiplex PCR, and its TCRdb copy is limited to in-frame clones, with some not included. The DNA was the basis for D and trimming; V, J and clone size are from that table. This table has around 80,000 clones, roughly 87% appearing once. This CDR3 spans 16 amino acids. Germline-derived CDR1 and CDR2 are SGHRS and YFSETQ. Trimming removed 4 bases from V and 2 bases from J; junction bases left unmatched: 7. Sequenced material: peripheral blood. This receptor was obtained from an older man with acute or convalescent COVID-19. This sequence joins TRBV5-1 and TRBJ1-4; 8 nucleotides agree with TRBD1. In DNA, the CDR3 is TGCGCCAGCAGCCGGGACAGACAGGGGACTAATGAAAAACTGTTTTTT. Encoded protein: CASSRDRQGTNEKLFF.